The 11 T cell receptor beta chains given below trace back to one sample, sequenced in a study of T cells after yellow fever vaccination. A single record per CDR3 protein comes from TCRdb applying MiXCR to the 5' RACE reads. The sample records approximately 160,000 distinct CDR3 sequences, about 6.2% being singletons. Sequencing used CD4+ T cells sorted from PBMCs, obtained on the day of the first yellow fever vaccination. These receptors all come from a man between 18 and 35 years old who received the YFV17D yellow fever vaccine.

This rearrangement joins TRBV7-2 to TRBJ2-2; D is ambiguous. The germline gives CDR1 SGHTA, CDR2 FQGNSA. The CDR3 sequence is 17 residues long. The V gene lost 2 bases and the J gene lost 0 bases, with 13 bases spanning the gap. Here the CDR3 DNA reads TGTGCCAGCAGCTTATATTATGGGCCCGCGAACACCGGGGAGCTGTTTTTT. Translated: CASSLYYGPANTGELFF.

This clonotype was seen ten or more times. The chain employs TRBV4-1 and TRBJ2-3; tentatively, D is TRBD1 or TRBD2 (5 bases each). CDR1 and CDR2 (germline): MGHRA, YSYEKL. CDR3 length: 16 residues. Trimming left V 0 bases short and J 3 bases short, with 13 bases between. The CDR3 DNA is TGCGCCAGCAGCCAAGATACGTTGGGGGTAACAGATACGCAGTATTTT. Protein product: CASSQDTLGVTDTQYF.

The chain joins TRBV7-2 to TRBJ1-2, with D hard to call. The CDR3 runs to 14 residues. Germline lookup yields CDR1 SGHTA and CDR2 FQGNSA. The V end lost 1 base, the J end lost 0 bases, and 6 bases lay between the germline ends. The CDR3 DNA reads as TGTGCCAGCAGCTTAGATCCATCTAACTATGGCTACACCTTC. It is translated as CASSLDPSNYGYTF.

This clonotype was found many times. The chain combines TRBV5-1 with TRBJ2-1; weak D call: TRBD1 (6 bases). CDR1 SGHRS and CDR2 YFSETQ come from the germline V gene. V was clipped by 3 bases and J by 2 bases, with 12 bases between them. The CDR3 sequence is 15 residues long. As DNA, the CDR3 is TGCGCCAGCAGCTCGGCCGGGACACCCTACAATGAGCAGTTCTTC. It encodes CASSSAGTPYNEQFF.

This clonotype was recorded a few times. The chain recombines TRBV29-1 with TRBJ2-5; D is ambiguous. The CDR3 has 12 residues. Between the trimmed V and J ends, which lost 4 bases and 7 bases, there was a span of 13 bases. Germline CDR1 SQVTM, CDR2 ANQGSEA. The DNA for the CDR3 is TGCAGCGTTGGGTTACTTAGGATGACCCAGTACTTC. It specifies CSVGLLRMTQYF.

The chain combines TRBV19 with TRBJ2-7; D remains ambiguous. Trimming took 7 bases from V and 1 from J, leaving 14 bases between them. This CDR3 is 14 amino acids long. Germline values: CDR1 LNHDA, CDR2 SQIVND (reference sequence). The CDR3 protein is CASKASQSSYEQYV. In nucleotides, the CDR3 is TGTGCCAGTAAGGCCAGCCAGAGTTCCTACGAGCAGTACGTC.

CDR3 protein: CASSQVRGDNEQFF. The CDR3 region has the DNA TGTGCCAGCAGCCAAGTCCGGGGGGATAATGAGCAGTTCTTC. The J gene is TRBJ2-1, the V gene TRBV4-2, with 7 bases aligning to TRBD2. V was pared by 1 base and J by 7 bases, with 4 bases of the junction left unmatched. CDR1 and CDR2 (germline): LGHNA, YNFKEQ. This CDR3 region has 14 residues.

The chain is built from TRBV2 and TRBJ1-3; no reliable D call. Trimming removed 2 bases at V and 8 bases at J, with 13 bases between. CDR3 length: 14 residues. Germline CDR1 SNHLY, CDR2 FYNNEI. The CDR3 DNA reads TGTGCCAGCAGTGAACCCCCCGCAAGAGACACCATATATTTT. Translated, it gives CASSEPPARDTIYF.

This clonotype was recorded at least ten times. This chain uses TRBV2 with TRBJ2-7; D tentatively fits TRBD1 or TRBD2 (6 bases each). CDR3 length equals 13 residues. Trimming took off 5 bases at V and 4 bases at J, with 12 bases between the two ends. Germline CDR1 and CDR2: SNHLY and FYNNEI. DNA of the CDR3: TGTGCCAGCAGTCACCCGGGGGCTTACGAGCAGTACGTC. Translated: CASSHPGAYEQYV.

This clonotype has just a few counts. The V gene is TRBV19, the J gene TRBJ2-2; D remains ambiguous. The CDR3 sequence is 14 residues long. The V end was cut by 1 base, the J end by 1 base, with 4 bases between. Germline assignment: CDR1 LNHDA and CDR2 SQIVND (reference sequence). The CDR3 bases are TGTGCCAGTAGTATAGGGCAGAACACCGGGGAGCTGTTTTTT. Translating gives CASSIGQNTGELFF.

This clonotype was counted at least ten times. This rearrangement joins TRBV20-1 to TRBJ2-2; 7 bases agree with TRBD1. Germline CDR1 is DFQATT and CDR2 is SNEGSKA (reference sequence). With 1 base clipped from V and 2 bases from J, the junction kept 4 bases outside the gene matches. This CDR3 is built from 15 residues. The CDR3 protein is CSARAGGVNTGELFF. CDR3 in DNA: TGCAGTGCTAGAGCAGGGGGAGTTAACACCGGGGAGCTGTTTTTT.